The rows below give T cell receptor beta chains drawn from one sample of a study of shared clonotypes between healthy human individuals. Assay used: immunoSEQ multiplex PCR; TCRdb lists only in-frame clones, some missing. The data hold hundreds of thousands of clones, with roughly 98% observed a single time. The specimen sequenced was naive CD8+ T cells sorted from blood. The receptor set was obtained from a man aged 25 to 40 in good health. Each CDR3 is given with its conserved first and last residue. The D gene is left open where the match is weak. The listing skips clone size in some rows; elsewhere it reads once, few, many or a size class.

TRBJ2-2	TRBV7-9	NA	NA	TGTGCCAGCTCTGGTTGGACGGCAACGAACACCGGGGAGCTGTTTTTT	CASSGWTATNTGELFF
TRBJ2-1	TRBV5-1	NA	NA	TGCGCCAGCAGCGTGAATCAGGGCTATTCCTACAATGAGCAGTTCTTC	CASSVNQGYSYNEQFF
TRBJ1-3	TRBV18	NA	TRBD1	TGTGCCAGCTCACCAATCAGGGGGGAAGTGATCTCTGGAAACACCATATATTTT	CASSPIRGEVISGNTIYF
TRBJ1-2	TRBV6-6	NA	NA	TGTGCCAGCAGTAGACTAAGCAGGGGTTCCAACTATGGCTACACCTTC	CASSRLSRGSNYGYTF
TRBJ2-2	TRBV7-9	NA	NA	TGTGCCAGCAGCTTACAACCGACTAGAGGGAACGGGGAGCTGTTTTTT	CASSLQPTRGNGELFF
TRBJ2-7	TRBV7-9	NA	NA	TGTGCCAGCAGCCAGGACGGATATGAGCAGTACTTC	CASSQDGYEQYF
TRBJ2-5	TRBV2	NA	TRBD1	TGTGCCAGCAGCCCACCTGGACAGGGGAGGGCCCAGTACTTC	CASSPPGQGRAQYF
TRBJ1-5	TRBV19	NA	TRBD1	TGTGCCAGTAGTATAGTGAGGACAGGTAATCAGCCCCAGCATTTT	CASSIVRTGNQPQHF
TRBJ2-6	TRBV4-1	once	NA	TGCGCCAGCAGCCAAATCGGGGGTGGGGGCTCTGGGGCCAACGTCCTGACTTTC	CASSQIGGGGSGANVLTF
TRBJ1-1	TRBV5-4	NA	NA	TGTGCCAGCAGCTTAGGAGAGAACACTGAAGCTTTCTTT	CASSLGENTEAFF
TRBJ2-7	TRBV6-5	NA	NA	TGTGCCAGCAGGCAGGGTTACGAGCAGTACTTC	CASRQGYEQYF
TRBJ2-1	TRBV28	NA	TRBD1	TGTGCCAGCAGCACACCGGGACAGGAAAATGAGCAGTTCTTC	CASSTPGQENEQFF
TRBJ2-1	TRBV7-3	NA	TRBD2	TGTGCCAGCAGCCAGAGCGGGAAGGGCAATGAGCAGTTCTTC	CASSQSGKGNEQFF
TRBJ2-5	TRBV29-1	NA	NA	TGCAGCGTTGATTGGCAGCTAGTACAAGAGACCCAGTACTTC	CSVDWQLVQETQYF
TRBJ2-2	TRBV4-3	NA	TRBD2	TGCGCCAGCAGCCAAGACAGCGGGGCGAACACCGGGGAGCTGTTTTTT	CASSQDSGANTGELFF
TRBJ2-1	TRBV28	once	NA	TGTGCCAGCAGTTTGGATGGCGGAGGGTACAATGAGCAGTTCTTC	CASSLDGGGYNEQFF
TRBJ2-1	TRBV7-9	NA	NA	TGTGCCAGCAGCTTAGTGGGGCAGGGGTGGTATGAGCAGTTCTTC	CASSLVGQGWYEQFF
TRBJ2-7	TRBV5-5	once	TRBD1	TGTGCCAGCAGCTTAGGACAGGGCGCCTACGAGCAGTACTTC	CASSLGQGAYEQYF
TRBJ2-1	TRBV7-9	NA	TRBD2	TGTGCCAGCAGCTCTAGCGGGTCGGGGTACAATGAGCAGTTCTTC	CASSSSGSGYNEQFF
TRBJ2-7	TRBV7-9	NA	TRBD2	TGTGCCAGCAGCTTAAGCGGGGGTGGGCGCTCCTACGAGCAGTACTTC	CASSLSGGGRSYEQYF
TRBJ2-3	TRBV14	NA	TRBD2	TGTGCCAGCAGCCCCCCAAGAGGTAGCGGGAGCTCCGATACGCAGTATTTT	CASSPPRGSGSSDTQYF
TRBJ2-1	TRBV5-1	NA	NA	TGCGCCAGCAGCTTGGTCCTAGCCACAAACTACAATGAGCAGTTCTTC	CASSLVLATNYNEQFF
TRBJ1-2	TRBV7-2	NA	NA	TGTGCCAGCAGCCTCGGGTCGTACCCCGGCTACACCTTC	CASSLGSYPGYTF
TRBJ2-1	TRBV29-1	NA	TRBD1	TGCAGCGAACTGGGACAGAATGAGCAGTTCTTC	CSELGQNEQFF
TRBJ2-7	TRBV29-1	NA	TRBD1	TGCAGCGTTGAAAGTAGGACAGGGAGCTCCTACGAGCAGTACTTC	CSVESRTGSSYEQYF
TRBJ2-7	TRBV7-9	NA	TRBD2	TGTGCCAGCAGCCTACGGACTAGCGGGGCCTACGAGCAGTACTTC	CASSLRTSGAYEQYF
TRBJ2-7	TRBV9	NA	NA	TGTGCCAGCAGCGTAGGCCCGGCGGGCCACTACGAGCAGTACTTC	CASSVGPAGHYEQYF
TRBJ2-1	TRBV29-1	NA	TRBD1	TGCAGCGTGCCAGGGGGCTCCTACAATGAGCAGTTCTTC	CSVPGGSYNEQFF
TRBJ2-7	TRBV9	NA	TRBD2	TGTGCCAGCAGCCCAACTACTAGCGGCCACTCCTACGAGCAGTACTTC	CASSPTTSGHSYEQYF
TRBJ2-3	TRBV7-9	NA	TRBD1	TGTGCCAGCAGCCCACTACTCGCCGGGACAGGTTACACAGATACGCAGTATTTT	CASSPLLAGTGYTDTQYF
TRBJ2-1	TRBV18	NA	NA	TGTGCCAGCTCACCCCTTGATCAAACATTAGAGCAGTTCTTC	CASSPLDQTLEQFF
TRBJ2-3	TRBV27	NA	TRBD2	TGTGCCAGCAGTCCGGGGACTAGCGGCACAGATACGCAGTATTTT	CASSPGTSGTDTQYF
TRBJ1-5	TRBV4-2	NA	NA	TGTGCCAGCAGCCAACTGGCGGGTCAGCCCCAGCATTTT	CASSQLAGQPQHF
TRBJ2-1	TRBV10-1	NA	TRBD1	TGCGCCACCAGTCTGGACAGGAGCTCCTACAATGAGCAGTTCTTC	CATSLDRSSYNEQFF
TRBJ1-1	TRBV7-9	NA	NA	TGTGCCAGCAGCCCAAAGGAGAACACTGAAGCTTTCTTT	CASSPKENTEAFF
TRBJ2-3	TRBV9	NA	NA	TGTGCCAGCAGCGTAGGGGTGGTGGTTCAAGATACGCAGTATTTT	CASSVGVVVQDTQYF
TRBJ1-2	TRBV30	NA	NA	TGTGCCTGTCCAAAGACGACGGTGTATGGCTACACCTTC	CACPKTTVYGYTF
TRBJ2-1	TRBV15	once	TRBD2	TGTGCCACCAGCGAAAGGGGACTAGCGGACCCAGAGCAGTTCTTC	CATSERGLADPEQFF
TRBJ2-3	TRBV11-2	NA	NA	TGTGCCAGCAGCCGTGACACATTCCTTCTCACAGATACGCAGTATTTT	CASSRDTFLLTDTQYF
TRBJ2-3	TRBV7-6	NA	NA	TGTGCCAGCAGCCGAGGCACGGATACGCAGTATTTT	CASSRGTDTQYF
TRBJ2-2	TRBV27	NA	NA	TGTGCCAGCAGTAGCCGGGCTAACACCGGGGAGCTGTTTTTT	CASSSRANTGELFF
TRBJ2-7	TRBV28	once	NA	TGTGCCAGCAGTTTCGGGTTTGACGGGCAGTACTTC	CASSFGFDGQYF
TRBJ2-7	TRBV7-6	NA	NA	TGTGCCAGCAGCATATATACGGGTTACGAGCAGTACTTC	CASSIYTGYEQYF